The 24 T cell receptor beta chains given below trace back to one sample, sequenced in a study of follicular helper T cells after annual influenza vaccination. Using immunoSEQ multiplex PCR, the repertoire was profiled, and TCRdb retains in-frame clones only, with some absent. The table shows over 250 clones, with around 89% occurring only once. Time point denoted: 2015-2016 season, pre-vaccination. The input for sequencing was CXCR5+ CD38+ circulating T follicular helper cells from blood, taken on the day of influenza vaccination. The subset denotes: circulating Tfh, non-naive CD4+CXCR5+PD-1+ (ICOS+CD38+ or ICOS-CD38-). The receptors were gathered from an adult who received the influenza vaccine.

The chain is built from TRBV4-3 and TRBJ2-4; D is tentatively TRBD1 or TRBD2 (5 bases each). Trimming left V 1 base short and J 2 bases short, with 9 bases between. Germline V gene data show CDR1 as LGHNA and CDR2 as YSLEER. The CDR3 spans 15 residues. Written as DNA, the CDR3 is TGCGCCAGCAGCCAAGTGGGGACCACCAAAAACATTCAGTACTTC. Translating gives CASSQVGTTKNIQYF.

The V and J genes are TRBV14 and TRBJ1-1; TRBD1 matches at 10 bases. Losses at the gene ends were 6 bases for V and 1 base for J; bases not matched to a gene: 2. CDR1 is SGHDN and CDR2 is FVKESK in the germline V gene. The CDR3 has 14 residues. This chain's CDR3 is CASRRQGANTEAFF. CDR3 sequence (DNA): TGTGCCAGCAGACGACAGGGGGCGAACACTGAAGCTTTCTTT.

This rearrangement joins TRBV30 to TRBJ2-7; TRBD1 is a possible D gene (5 bases). V lost 3 bases to trimming and J lost 5 bases, with 14 bases between them. The CDR3 totals 13 residues. CDR1 and CDR2 (germline): GTSNPN, SVGIG (reference sequence). Here the CDR3 DNA reads TGTGCCTGGAGCCTCCTGACAGACAACGAGCAGTACTTC. Protein sequence: CAWSLLTDNEQYF.

V gene TRBV9 combines with J gene TRBJ1-1, with TRBD1 as a possible D gene (5 bases). CDR3 size: 13 residues. Trimming left V 0 bases short and J 3 bases short, with 6 bases between. Germline lookup yields CDR1 SGDLS and CDR2 YYNGEE. CDR3 sequence (DNA): TGTGCCAGCAGCGTAGCGGGGGACACTGAAGCTTTCTTT. Its protein product is CASSVAGDTEAFF. Based on the CDR3 plus reference TRBV9 and TRBJ1-1, the full variable domain is DSGVTQTPKHLITATGQRVTLRCSPRSGDLSVYWYQQSLDQGLQFLIQYYNGEERAKGNILERFSAQQFPDLHSELNLSSLELGDSALYFCASSVAGDTEAFFGQGTRLTVV.

V is TRBV18 and J is TRBJ2-7, with 9 bases that match TRBD1. CDR3 length: 16 residues. Germline CDR1 and CDR2: KGHSH and LQKENI. J was trimmed by 3 bases and V by 5 bases; bases with no gene match: 11. CDR3 amino acids: CASSSRSGTGNYEQYF. Written as DNA, the CDR3 is TGTGCCAGCTCATCGCGATCCGGGACAGGGAACTACGAGCAGTACTTC.

The rearrangement uses TRBV28 and TRBJ2-5; 13 bases line up with TRBD2. The junction had 4 bases not matched to a gene; V was cut back by 6 bases and J by 6 bases. The CDR3 runs 14 residues. Germline lookup yields CDR1 MDHEN and CDR2 SYDVKM. The chain's CDR3 is CASRQLAGGQTQYF. As DNA, the CDR3 is TGTGCCAGCAGACAACTAGCGGGAGGGCAGACCCAGTACTTC.

The genes are TRBV2 and TRBJ2-2, with 12 bases lining up with TRBD2. The CDR3 is 14 residues long. CDR1 and CDR2 from the germline V gene are SNHLY and FYNNEI. Trimming removed 7 bases from V and 6 bases from J; junction bases left unmatched: 3. CDR3 in DNA: TGTGCCAGCAACCTAGCGGGGGGGCCCGGGGAGCTGTTTTTT. Encoded protein: CASNLAGGPGELFF.

The chain joins TRBV18 to TRBJ2-5; 9 nucleotides match TRBD2. The V gene end was trimmed by 2 bases and the J gene end by 0 bases; junction bases not matched to a gene: 7. CDR3 size: 17 residues. CDR1 KGHSH and CDR2 LQKENI come from the germline V gene. CDR3 loop: CASSPYGSGRHQETQYF. CDR3 nucleotides: TGTGCCAGCTCACCATATGGGAGCGGGAGGCACCAAGAGACCCAGTACTTC.

The rearrangement joins TRBV5-4 to TRBJ1-1, with TRBD1 matching over 7 bases. V gave up 2 bases and J gave up 4 bases; unmatched junction bases: 8. This CDR3 comprises 15 residues. The germline gives CDR1 SGHNT, CDR2 YYREEE (reference sequence). Here the CDR3 reads CASSFGRGLGTEAFF. CDR3 nucleotides: TGTGCCAGCAGCTTTGGGAGGGGGCTGGGCACTGAAGCTTTCTTT.

The chain couples TRBV19 to TRBJ1-1, with D possibly matching TRBD1 (6 bases). V shed 1 base and J shed 1 base, with 10 bases lying between them. The CDR3 has 15 residues. The V gene's germline CDR1 is LNHDA and CDR2 SQIVND (reference sequence). CDR3 in amino acids: CASSIGAGENTEAFF. The CDR3 nucleotides read TGTGCCAGTAGTATAGGCGCAGGGGAGAACACTGAAGCTTTCTTT. The full variable domain, in which reference TRBV19 and TRBJ1-1 provide the parts outside the CDR3, is DGGITQSPKYLFRKEGQNVTLSCEQNLNHDAMYWYRQDPGQGLRLIYYSQIVNDFQKGDIAEGYSVSREKKESFPLTVTSAQKNPTAFYLCASSIGAGENTEAFFGQGTRLTVV.

The chain joins TRBV5-5 to TRBJ1-2; a weak D match, TRBD1 (5 bases). V was cut by 4 bases and J by 8 bases, with 21 bases left in between. Germline loops: CDR1 SGHKS, CDR2 YYEKEE (reference sequence). The CDR3 has 15 residues. For the CDR3, the DNA is TGTGCCAGCAGCCTGGGACCTTCAGAGCGGGTAGGCTACACCTTC. As protein: CASSLGPSERVGYTF.

This clone has a single count. The rearrangement uses TRBV5-4 and TRBJ1-1, with 8 bases matching TRBD1. The CDR3 spans 14 residues. V lost 0 bases, J lost 8 bases, and 6 bases stayed unmatched. The V gene's germline CDR1 is SGHNT and CDR2 YYREEE (reference sequence). For the CDR3, the DNA is TGTGCCAGCAGCTTGGCCGGAGACAGGGGAGAAGCTTTCTTT. Translated: CASSLAGDRGEAFF.

V and J are TRBV11-2 and TRBJ2-1; tentative D call: TRBD2 (6 bases). V was cut by 4 bases and J by 10 bases, with 17 bases left in between. Germline lookup yields CDR1 SGHAT and CDR2 FQNNGV. The CDR3 length is 14 residues. The CDR3 coding sequence is TGTGCCAGCAGCTCATACGGAGGGGATGGAGAGCAGTTCTTC. This gives the protein CASSSYGGDGEQFF. The full variable domain, with the rest looked up from reference TRBV11-2 and TRBJ2-1, is EAGVAQSPRYKIIEKRQSVAFWCNPISGHATLYWYQQILGQGPKLLIQFQNNGVVDDSQLPKDRFSAERLKGVDSTLKIQPAKLEDSAVYLCASSSYGGDGEQFFGPGTRLTVL.

This chain links TRBV6-5 with TRBJ2-7; the D call may be TRBD1 or TRBD2 (6 bases each). Trimming cost V 8 bases and J 2 bases, with 13 bases left between them. The CDR3 extends over 13 amino acids. The germline gives CDR1 MNHEY, CDR2 SVGAGI. CDR3 DNA: TGTGCCAGCTGGGGGGCTCGAACCTACGAGCAGTACTTC. It codes for CASWGARTYEQYF.

The chain links TRBV7-2 to TRBJ1-4; D ambiguous. The germline V gene has CDR1 SGHTA and CDR2 FQGNSA. The V end was cut by 0 bases, the J end by 0 bases, with 5 bases between. This CDR3 contains 15 residues. The CDR3 bases are TGTGCCAGCAGCTTAGCTCCGACAACTAATGAAAAACTGTTTTTT. The encoded protein is CASSLAPTTNEKLFF.

The genes are TRBV4-3 and TRBJ2-3, with D possibly matching TRBD1 (7 bases). With 4 bases removed from V and 6 bases from J, the gap between germline ends came to 17 bases. CDR1 is LGHNA and CDR2 is YSLEER in the germline V gene. The CDR3 extends over 15 amino acids. In nucleotides, the CDR3 is TGCGCCAGCAGCCGGGACAGCCGGGGGACGGATACGCAGTATTTT. Its protein product is CASSRDSRGTDTQYF.

The chain uses TRBV7-2 and TRBJ2-1, with 8 nucleotides matching TRBD2. V dropped 0 bases and J dropped 4; count of bases not matched to a gene: 2. The V gene's germline CDR1 is SGHTA and CDR2 FQGNSA. The CDR3 length is 15 residues. The CDR3 region has the DNA TGTGCCAGCAGCTTAGCAGGGACTAGTTACAATGAGCAGTTCTTC. It codes for CASSLAGTSYNEQFF.

This sequence joins TRBV6-5 and TRBJ1-2; a possible D gene is TRBD1 (5 bases). Germline V gives CDR1 MNHEY, CDR2 SVGAGI. V was shortened by 6 bases and J by 8 bases, with 16 bases between the two germline ends. This CDR3 region has 13 residues. In nucleotides, the CDR3 is TGTGCCAGCAGCCCAGACACTAACAGGGGCTACACCTTC. Translating it yields CASSPDTNRGYTF.

The chain joins TRBV15 to TRBJ2-1; 14 bases fit TRBD2. V trimming: 2 bases; J trimming: 7 bases; junction bases outside the gene matches: 4. The CDR3 length is 16 residues. CDR1 is LNHNV and CDR2 is YYDKDF in the germline V gene (reference sequence). The chain's CDR3 is CATSRQRTSGGNEQFF. The CDR3 DNA reads TGTGCCACCAGCAGACAACGGACTAGCGGGGGGAATGAGCAGTTCTTC. Variable domain in full (rest from reference TRBV15 and TRBJ2-1): DAMVIQNPRYQVTQFGKPVTLSCSQTLNHNVMYWYQQKSSQAPKLLFHYYDKDFNNEADTPDNFQSRRPNTSFCFLDIRSPGLGDTAMYLCATSRQRTSGGNEQFFGPGTRLTVL.

The chain uses TRBV5-4 and TRBJ1-4; TRBD1 aligns across 7 bases. This CDR3 is 14 amino acids long. The V and J ends lost 4 bases and 7 bases, in that order; junction bases with no gene match: 7. Germline V gene sequence: CDR1 SGHNT, CDR2 YYREEE (reference sequence). The chain's CDR3 is CASSVGQRGEKLFF. The CDR3 nucleotides read TGTGCCAGCAGCGTGGGACAGCGCGGTGAAAAACTGTTTTTT.

This chain joins TRBV10-3 and TRBJ1-1; D is unclear. The CDR3 is 16 residues long. The V end was cut by 2 bases, the J end by 5 bases, with 18 bases between. CDR1 and CDR2 from the germline V gene are ENHRY and SYGVKD. CDR3 amino acids: CAISEVIGVRTTEAFF. The CDR3 nucleotides are TGTGCCATCAGTGAGGTTATTGGGGTGCGAACAACTGAAGCTTTCTTT.

The rearrangement links TRBV19 to TRBJ2-2; 10 bases align to TRBD2. The junction had 4 bases not matched to a gene; V was cut back by 6 bases and J by 3 bases. Germline lookup yields CDR1 LNHDA and CDR2 SQIVND (reference sequence). This CDR3 is 15 amino acids long. The DNA of the CDR3 is TGTGCCAGTAGAGCGGGAGGGCCGGACACCGGGGAGCTGTTTTTT. Translating it yields CASRAGGPDTGELFF.

The chain carries TRBV18 and TRBJ2-3; 7 bases map to TRBD2. Germline-derived CDR1 and CDR2 are KGHSH and LQKENI. After removal of 3 bases from V and 0 bases from J, the junction contained 3 bases not matched to a gene. The CDR3 has 15 residues. CDR3 sequence reads: CASSPAGVSTDTQYF. The CDR3 DNA sequence: TGTGCCAGCTCACCCGCGGGGGTAAGCACAGATACGCAGTATTTT.

The chain is built from TRBV27 and TRBJ1-1; TRBD1 might be the D (5 bases). Germline V gene lookup returns CDR1 MNHEY and CDR2 SMNVEV (reference sequence). This CDR3 is 14 amino acids long. V lost 2 bases to trimming and J lost 4 bases, with 11 bases between them. DNA for the CDR3: TGTGCCAGCAGTTTAGGCAGGGAGGGCACTGAAGCTTTCTTT. Encoded protein: CASSLGREGTEAFF.